This T cell receptor beta chain originates from a study of T cell responses to AZD1222 COVID-19 vaccine. Across the whole study: Second doses that came at about 4 or about 12 weeks were put together.

Only in-frame clones appear in the TCRdb table, and some are missing; sequencing was by immunoSEQ multiplex PCR. The sample contains about 120,000 clones, roughly 87% of which appear only once. The V and J ends lost 4 bases and 6 bases, in that order; junction bases with no gene match: 11. Per germline, CDR1 SGHRS and CDR2 YFSETQ. The CDR3 covers 16 residues. The sample consisted of peripheral blood, taken on day 0 of AZD1222 vaccination. V is TRBV5-1 and J is TRBJ2-3; 10 positions match TRBD2. This TCR was sampled from an adult in good health. The CDR3 nucleotides are TGCGCCAGCAGCCGTGCGGCTAGCGGGGGTGTGGATACGCAGTATTTT. Amino acid sequence: CASSRAASGGVDTQYF.